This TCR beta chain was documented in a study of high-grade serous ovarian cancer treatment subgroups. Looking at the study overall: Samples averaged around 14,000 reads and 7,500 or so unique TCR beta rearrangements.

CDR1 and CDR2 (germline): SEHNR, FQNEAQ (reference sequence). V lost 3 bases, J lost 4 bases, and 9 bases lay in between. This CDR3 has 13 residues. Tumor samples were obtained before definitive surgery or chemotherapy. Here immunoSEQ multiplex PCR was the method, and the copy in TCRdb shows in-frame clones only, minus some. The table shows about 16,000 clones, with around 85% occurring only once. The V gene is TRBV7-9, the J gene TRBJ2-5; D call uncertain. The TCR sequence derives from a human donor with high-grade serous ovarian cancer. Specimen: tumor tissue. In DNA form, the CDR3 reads TGTGCCAGCAGCTTGCTCACGCGAGAGACCCAGTACTTC. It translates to CASSLLTRETQYF.